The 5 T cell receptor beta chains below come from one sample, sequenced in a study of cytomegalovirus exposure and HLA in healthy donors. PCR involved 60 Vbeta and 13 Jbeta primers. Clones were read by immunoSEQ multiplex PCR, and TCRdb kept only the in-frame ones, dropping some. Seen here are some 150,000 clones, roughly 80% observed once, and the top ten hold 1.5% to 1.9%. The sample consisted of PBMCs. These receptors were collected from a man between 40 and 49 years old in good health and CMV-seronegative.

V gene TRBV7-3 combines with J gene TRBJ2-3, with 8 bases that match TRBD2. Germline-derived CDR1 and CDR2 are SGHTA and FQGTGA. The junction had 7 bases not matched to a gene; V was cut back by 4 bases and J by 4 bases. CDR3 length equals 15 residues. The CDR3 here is CASSYSGTRSDTQYF. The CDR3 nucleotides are TGTGCCAGCAGCTACTCCGGGACTAGGTCAGATACGCAGTATTTT.

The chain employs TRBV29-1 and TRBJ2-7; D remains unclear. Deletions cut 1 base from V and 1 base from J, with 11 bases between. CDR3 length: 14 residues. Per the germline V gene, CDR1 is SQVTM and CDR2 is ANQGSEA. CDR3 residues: CSVEGLPGSYEQYF. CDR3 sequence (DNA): TGCAGCGTTGAAGGACTCCCTGGGTCCTACGAGCAGTACTTC.

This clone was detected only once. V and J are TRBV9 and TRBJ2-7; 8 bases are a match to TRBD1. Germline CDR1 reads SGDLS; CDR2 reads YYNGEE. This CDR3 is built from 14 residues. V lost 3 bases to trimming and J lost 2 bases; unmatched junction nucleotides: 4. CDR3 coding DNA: TGTGCCAGCAGCGGACGACAGGGGACCTACGAGCAGTACTTC. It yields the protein CASSGRQGTYEQYF. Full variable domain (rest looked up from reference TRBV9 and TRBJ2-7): DSGVTQTPKHLITATGQRVTLRCSPRSGDLSVYWYQQSLDQGLQFLIQYYNGEERAKGNILERFSAQQFPDLHSELNLSSLELGDSALYFCASSGRQGTYEQYFGPGTRLTVT.

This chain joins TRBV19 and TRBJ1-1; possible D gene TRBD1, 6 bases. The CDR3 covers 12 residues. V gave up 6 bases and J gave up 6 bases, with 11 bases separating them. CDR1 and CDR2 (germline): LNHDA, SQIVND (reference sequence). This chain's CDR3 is CASRQGGAEAFF. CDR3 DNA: TGTGCCAGTAGACAGGGTGGGGCTGAAGCTTTCTTT.

The CDR3 protein is CASSPSSYEQYF. The CDR3 nucleotides read TGTGCCAGCAGTCCCTCCTCCTACGAGCAGTACTTC. The chain joins TRBV5-8 to TRBJ2-7; D unresolved. Germline V gives CDR1 SGHTS, CDR2 YDEGEE. Deletions cut 5 bases from V and 0 bases from J, with 6 bases between. The CDR3 runs 12 residues. The complete variable domain, with remaining parts taken from reference TRBV5-8 and TRBJ2-7, reads EAGVTQSPTHLIKTRGQQATLRCSPISGHTSVYWYQQALGLGLQFLLWYDEGEERNRGNFPPRFSGRQFPNYSSELNVNALELEDSALYLCASSPSSYEQYFGPGTRLTVT.